The entry that follows covers one TCR beta chain sequence. The record originates from a study of blood T cell repertoires in COVID-19. The overall study: Acute and convalescent COVID-19 specimens originated in the United States, Italy and Spain.

Original processing notes: It was from reference gene primer amplification that nucleated cell counts were estimated. TCRdb's table, derived via immunoSEQ multiplex PCR, lists solely in-frame clones and lacks some. That table furnishes V, J and clone size, whereas the DNA furnished D and trimming. In the table there are about 180,000 clones, roughly 87% of which are singletons. Germline V CDR1 and CDR2: SGDLS, YYNGEE. The J segment lost 6 bases and the V segment lost 4 bases, leaving 14 bases of the junction unmatched. The CDR3 consists of 16 residues. Sample: peripheral blood. The rearrangement links TRBV9 to TRBJ2-7; 9 bases align to TRBD1. The origin of this receptor is a man aged 18 to 29 who had recovered from COVID-19. Written as DNA, the CDR3 is TGTGCCAGCAGCTCCACCTCCGGGACAGGGCCTCGCGAGCAGTACTTC. Its protein is CASSSTSGTGPREQYF. Supplemented by reference TRBV9 and TRBJ2-7, the full variable domain reads DSGVTQTPKHLITATGQRVTLRCSPRSGDLSVYWYQQSLDQGLQFLIQYYNGEERAKGNILERFSAQQFPDLHSELNLSSLELGDSALYFCASSSTSGTGPREQYFGPGTRLTVT.